The clone carrying this TCR beta chain was picked up many times. What it binds is not known. Sequenced patients had shown CD8+CD57+ cell expansion by flow cytometry. The enrolled patients all had severe acquired aplastic anemia. Germline CDR1 MNHEY, CDR2 SVGAGI. The CDR3 is 13 residues long. V lost 6 bases and J 6 bases, leaving 12 bases between the germline ends. This record belongs to a study of CD8+CD57+ T cells in acquired aplastic anemia. Study results and limitations: Found in both controls and patients were around 30 CD8+ CDR3 sequences.

The template used for profiling TCR beta VDJ and CDR3 was genomic DNA. Each CDR3 protein is one row after TCRdb ran MiXCR on the reads. The sample lists roughly 260,000 distinct CDR3 sequences; approximately 45% were seen once. The V call is TRBV6-5, the J call TRBJ1-5, with D unclear. The sequence was collected from a human donor with aplastic anemia. The sample consisted of sorted CD4+, CD8+, or CD8+CD57+ T cells (not recorded which) from PBMCs. CDR3 region: CASRVSSGQPQHF. In nucleotides, the CDR3 is TGTGCCAGCAGAGTCAGTTCGGGTCAGCCCCAGCATTTT.